This T cell receptor beta chain was obtained from a study of cytomegalovirus exposure and HLA in healthy donors. Study observations and caveats: According to a later analysis, most TCR beta chains associated with CMV appeared HLA-restricted. In vitro work confirmed that a few CMV-associated chains recognize CMV antigens. Most observed TCR sequences were rare, whereas some public TCRs were detected in many donors.

After removal of 2 bases from V and 4 bases from J, the junction contained 7 bases not matched to a gene. The CDR3 length is 16 residues. CDR1 MNHNY and CDR2 SVGAGI come from the germline V gene (reference sequence). This clone was detected a few times. No antigen is known for it. The PCR made use of 60 Vbeta and 13 Jbeta primers. Method: immunoSEQ multiplex PCR; TCRdb's copy keeps in-frame clones and lacks some. The sample has approximately 100,000 clones; approximately 81% are singletons. The V gene is TRBV6-6, the J gene TRBJ1-3; 8 positions agree with TRBD1. The sequencing input was PBMCs. The source is a man aged 35 to 55 in good health and CMV-seropositive. CDR3 sequence: CASSYPRQGLGNTIYF. The CDR3 bases are TGTGCCAGCAGTTACCCCCGACAGGGGTTGGGAAACACCATATATTTT.